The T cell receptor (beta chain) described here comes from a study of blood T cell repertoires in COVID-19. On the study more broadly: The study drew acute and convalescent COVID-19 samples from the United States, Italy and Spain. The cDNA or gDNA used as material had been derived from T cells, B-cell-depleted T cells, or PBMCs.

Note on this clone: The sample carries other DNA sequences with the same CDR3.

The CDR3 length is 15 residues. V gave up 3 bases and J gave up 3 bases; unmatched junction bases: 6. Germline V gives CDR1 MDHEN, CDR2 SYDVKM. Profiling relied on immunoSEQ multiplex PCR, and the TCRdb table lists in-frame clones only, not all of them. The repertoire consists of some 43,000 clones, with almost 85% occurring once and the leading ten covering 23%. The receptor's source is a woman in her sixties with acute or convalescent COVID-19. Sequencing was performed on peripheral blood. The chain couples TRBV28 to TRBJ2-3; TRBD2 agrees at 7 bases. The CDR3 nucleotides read TGTGCCAGCAGTTTGCCTAGCGGATTGACAGATACGCAGTATTTT. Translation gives CASSLPSGLTDTQYF. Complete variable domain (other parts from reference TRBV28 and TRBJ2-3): DVKVTQSSRYLVKRTGEKVFLECVQDMDHENMFWYRQDPGLGLRLIYFSYDVKMKEKGDIPEGYSVSREKKERFSLILESASTNQTSMYLCASSLPSGLTDTQYFGPGTRLTVL.